The source of this T cell receptor beta chain is a study of T cells in Graves' hyperthyroidism and ophthalmopathy. Whole-study findings and limits: Most thyroid clonotypes that were expanded above 0.001 also turned up in blood.

A patient was excluded if there was uncontrolled infection, other autoimmune disease, pregnancy or lactation. This clonotype was seen many times. Its antigen is not identified. Trimming shortened V by 5 bases and J by 10 bases, and 15 bases separated the two germline ends. There are 12 residues in the CDR3. From RNA transcripts, TCR beta CDR3 regions were amplified. The TCR CDR3 first-round RT-PCR relied on the HTBI primer set. TCRdb itself ran the multiplex PCR reads through MiXCR, one entry per CDR3 protein. The table lists fewer than 650,000 distinct CDR3 sequences, 11% to 15% of them singletons. Sequencing used blood. The V gene is TRBV12-3 or TRBV12-4, the J gene TRBJ2-7; tentatively, D is TRBD2 (5 bases). The clonotype originates from a middle-aged woman with Graves' hyperthyroidism. The CDR3 region has the DNA TGTGCCAGCAGTCATCGGGATCGGGAACAGTACTTC. Encoded protein: CASSHRDREQYF.